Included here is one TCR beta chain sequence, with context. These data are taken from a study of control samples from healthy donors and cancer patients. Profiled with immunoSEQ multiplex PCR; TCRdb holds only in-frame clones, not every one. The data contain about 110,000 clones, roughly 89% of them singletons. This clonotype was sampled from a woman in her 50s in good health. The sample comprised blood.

The CDR3 coding sequence is TGTGCCAGCAGTTATTTGGGCCTAGCGGCCCTGGGCGGGGAGCAGTTCTTC. Encoded protein: CASSYLGLAALGGEQFF. The genes are TRBV6-2 or TRBV6-3 and TRBJ2-1; TRBD2 aligns across 7 bases. Germline V gene lookup returns CDR1 MNHEY and CDR2 SVGEGT. V shed 3 bases and J 10 bases; nucleotides not matched to a gene: 18. The length of the CDR3 is 17 residues.